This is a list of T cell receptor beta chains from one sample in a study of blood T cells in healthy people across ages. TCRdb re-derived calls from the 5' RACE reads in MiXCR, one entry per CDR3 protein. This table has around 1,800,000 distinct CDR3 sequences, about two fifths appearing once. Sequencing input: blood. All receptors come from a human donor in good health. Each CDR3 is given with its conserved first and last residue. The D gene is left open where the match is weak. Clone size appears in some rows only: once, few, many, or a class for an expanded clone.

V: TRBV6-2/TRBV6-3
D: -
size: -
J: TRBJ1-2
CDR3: CASSYGRGASDYGYTF
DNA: TGTGCCAGCAGTTACGGCAGAGGGGCCTCGGACTATGGCTACACCTTC

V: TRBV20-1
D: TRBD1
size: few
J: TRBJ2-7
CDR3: CSARGPGQGAYEQYF
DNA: TGCAGTGCTAGGGGTCCGGGACAGGGGGCTTACGAGCAGTACTTC

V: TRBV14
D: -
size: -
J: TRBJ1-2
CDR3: CASSQDLGPLMVYDGYTF
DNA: TGTGCCAGCAGCCAAGACTTGGGACCGCTTATGGTCTATGACGGCTACACCTTC

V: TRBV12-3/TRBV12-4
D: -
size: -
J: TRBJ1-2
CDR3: CASSLGEGTYGYTF
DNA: TGTGCCAGCAGTCTTGGCGAGGGGACTTATGGCTACACCTTC

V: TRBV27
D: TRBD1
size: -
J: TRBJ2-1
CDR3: CASSFVGQGAGEQFF
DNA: TGTGCCAGCAGTTTCGTAGGACAGGGGGCTGGTGAGCAGTTCTTC

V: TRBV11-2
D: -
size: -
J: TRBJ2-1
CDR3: CASSLVPSHEQFF
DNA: TGTGCCAGCAGCTTAGTTCCTAGCCATGAGCAGTTCTTC

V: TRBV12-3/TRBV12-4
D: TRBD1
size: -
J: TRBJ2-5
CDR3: CASSSGTGVNTGYF
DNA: TGTGCCAGCAGTTCCGGGACAGGGGTAAACACCGGGTACTTC

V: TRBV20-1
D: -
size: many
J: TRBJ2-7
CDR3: CSAREFGFSYEQYF
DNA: TGCAGTGCTAGAGAGTTTGGCTTCTCCTACGAGCAGTACTTC

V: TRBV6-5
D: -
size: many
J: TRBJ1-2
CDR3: CASSLFATGPYYGYTF
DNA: TGTGCCAGCAGCTTATTCGCTACAGGGCCCTACTATGGCTACACCTTC

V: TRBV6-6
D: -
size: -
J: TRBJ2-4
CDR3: CASSAVKLAKNIQYF
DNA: TGTGCCAGCAGTGCCGTAAAATTAGCCAAAAACATTCAGTACTTC

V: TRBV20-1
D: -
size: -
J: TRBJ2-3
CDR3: CSASSGRNTDTQYF
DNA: TGCAGTGCTAGCTCGGGACGAAACACAGATACGCAGTATTTT